This T cell receptor beta chain is drawn from a study of kidney transplant recipient with SARS-CoV-2 infection. CDR3 length: 13 residues. CDR1 and CDR2 (germline): SGHKS, YYEKEE (reference sequence). A word on this clonotype: At one boundary the junction diverges from the germline segment, which might be a read error.

TCRdb ran MiXCR on the reads and lists one entry per CDR3 protein. The data show roughly 230,000 distinct CDR3 sequences, with 29% seen just once and nearly 7.5% held by the top ten. This sequence originates from a male patient between 25 and 40 years old who had COVID-19 and was a kidney transplant recipient. The graft donor may have given rise to some T cells. The chain links TRBV5-5 to TRBJ2-7; D gene unclear. The source was a blood sample, collected at baseline and between days 110 and 120 from a kidney transplant recipient. CDR3 DNA sequence: TGTGTCAGCAGCTTCAGTGACCTCTACGAGCAGTACTTC. This gives the protein CVSSFSDLYEQYF.